Described below is a single T cell receptor beta chain sequence and its context. By share, this clonotype ranks as large (0.1 to 1%). No much larger clone exists at a distance of one base, and base qualities are not known. The entry originates in a study of Japanese encephalitis immunity and Zika vaccine responses (dated by TCRdb to 2020 to 2023). About the full investigation: Each included participant got alum-adjuvanted ZPIV three times, at weeks 0, 4 and 28, with every dose being 5.0 ug. ZIKV peptides were 15-mers overlapping by 11 residues, selected for NetMHCpan/NetMHCII-predicted epitopes with affinity below 50 nM. Before ZPIV, roughly eleven participants were given one dose of YFV vaccine (YF-VAX), while nine participants were flavivirus-naive. The study tested whether CD4 T cell responses to the Zika vaccine were shaped by prior Japanese encephalitis virus (JEV) or yellow fever virus (YFV) vaccination. A two-dose regimen of JEV vaccine (IXIARO), with doses given 28 days apart, was administered to around twelve participants two to three months before the first ZPIV dose. For stimulation, either ZIKV structural-protein peptide pools divided into flavivirus-conserved and non-conserved sets were used, or JEV or YFV peptides matching the pre-vaccination. TCR repertoires were also analyzed from three flavivirus-naive individuals at weeks 2, 6 and 52 after starting ZPIV vaccination. For TCR sequencing, several representative participants were chosen from each pre-vaccination group, with samples at week 0 (after pre-vaccination, before ZPIV) and week 52.

The germline ends are 15 bases apart after V is trimmed by 1 base and J by 2 bases. The germline V gene yields LGHNA for CDR1 and YSLEER for CDR2. The CDR3 holds 16 amino acids from the cysteine to the phenylalanine. The DNA shown is the 48-base CDR3, in frame from base 1. Libraries were made using 5' RACE. Before sequencing, TCRbeta libraries were pooled in proportion to the sorted cell numbers of each library. Total RNA from sorted cells was extracted with RNAzol RT, and cDNA was made with an oligo(dT) primer and a template-switching oligo. The TCRbeta V-CDR3-J region was amplified by PCR between a SMARTer oligo primer and a TCRbeta constant-region primer using Kapa HiFi. A second PCR attached Illumina adaptors and sample-specific index barcodes, followed by HighPrep bead cleanup and Bioanalyzer confirmation of a band of roughly 650 bp. The libraries were sequenced on an Illumina MiSeq using 2x151 bp paired-end reads. The paper's processing steps were these. Reads were demultiplexed with an in-house Java program, and TCRbeta annotations were assigned and clonotypes were counted with MiXCR. To assess repertoire overlap, Morisita-Horn indices from the R package vegan were used, along with UPGMA clustering and Circos plots of recurring clonotypes. Shannon diversity and richness were normalized to the highest possible value given the input cell numbers, yielding values from 0 to 1. CDR3beta sequences were aligned with MUSCLE, distances computed with SeqinR, and multidimensional scaling plotted in R. TCRdb passed the public sequencing reads through fastp at Q25 and MiXCR, retaining productive beta sequences. Rows with a matching CDR3 protein are joined into one entry that keeps the most common DNA and genes. V and J calls and clone size were set by TCRdb, not the authors. The sample data list over 350 distinct CDR3 sequences, and 3.8% of these were observed just once. The top ten hold 30% to 40% of the sample.

Overall study outcomes, separate from this receptor: The samples grouped by participant and showed no similarity across individuals, which suggests that no public TCRs were detected. Only a few individuals showed CD8 T cell responses to the ZIKV peptide pools, and those responses were of very low magnitude. The analysis covered only a subset of trial participants who had three doses and adequate samples, rather than the whole vaccinated cohort. Higher repertoire similarity across time-points and stimulations was observed in JEV-pre-vaccinated donors than in YFV-pre-vaccinated donors, indicating that more clonotypes were common to ZIKV and JEV stimulation. The individual peptides behind the cross-reactive responses were not identified because limits on sample size made peptide-pool deconvolution impossible. After ZPIV, repertoire richness of CD4 T cells responding to conserved ZIKV epitopes significantly decreased in JEV-pre-vaccinated donors.

After labeling with CellTrace CFSE, PBMCs were cultured for about 6 days in RPMI containing approximately 7.4% human serum along with peptide pools, each at about 1 ug/mL. On a BD FACSAria, proliferating CD4 T cells were sorted without fixation as live CD56-CD19-CD16-CD3+CD4+ CFSE-low cells. Enrolled adults were healthy and seronegative for ZIKV, JEV, YFV, DENV and WNV by microneutralization screening. Samples came from a phase 1, double-blinded, randomized, placebo-controlled trial of an alum-adjuvanted Zika purified-inactivated virus (ZPIV) vaccine. Peripheral blood mononuclear cells were isolated using a standard procedure and kept frozen in liquid nitrogen until needed.

Sequenced here: antigen-activated CD4+ T cells from blood, cultured, sampled during a Zika inactivated vaccine study. The TCR sequence derives from an adult man who received an inactivated Zika virus vaccine. The chain uses TRBV4-3 and TRBJ2-7; D gene: possibly TRBD2, on 7 matching bases. The CDR3 corresponds to CASSQVGGGDAYEQYF. The DNA sequence is as follows: TGCGCCAGCAGCCAAGTAGGGGGGGGGGATGCCTACGAGCAGTACTTC.